This is a list of T cell receptor beta chains from one sample in a study of T cells in Graves' hyperthyroidism and ophthalmopathy. In TCRdb, the multiplex PCR reads were re-called with MiXCR into one record per CDR3 protein. The table includes about 400,000 distinct CDR3 sequences, roughly 13% detected once. Sequences were obtained from blood. The receptors shown here come from a woman aged 18-29 years with Graves' hyperthyroidism. The CDR3 runs from the conserved cysteine through the conserved F or W. A D gene is named only where the DNA matches it firmly. Part of the rows lack a size; the others show once, few, many or a class for expanded clones.

clone size,D gene,V gene,J gene,CDR3 DNA,CDR3 protein
many,TRBD1,TRBV11-2,TRBJ1-5,TGTGCCAGCAGCCCACAGGGGCTGAGCAATCAGCCCCAGCATTTT,CASSPQGLSNQPQHF
few,.,TRBV7-2,TRBJ1-5,TGTGCCAGCAGCCTCACAGGGAATGTTGGTCAGCCCCAGCATTTT,CASSLTGNVGQPQHF
many,.,TRBV30,TRBJ1-1,TGTGCCCATATACGGCATTTAGCTTTCTTT,CAHIRHLAFF
many,.,TRBV28,TRBJ2-7,TGTGCCAGCACAAGATGGGGGAGCACCTACGAGCAGTACTTC,CASTRWGSTYEQYF
many,TRBD1,TRBV6-1,TRBJ1-2,TGTGCCAGCAGTGAAGACAGGGGAACTGGCTACACCTTC,CASSEDRGTGYTF
few,.,TRBV9,TRBJ2-1,TGTGCCAGCAGCCCCCCAGGAGTTAAGCCCAATGAGCAGTTCTTC,CASSPPGVKPNEQFF
many,TRBD1,TRBV20-1,TRBJ1-1,TGCAGTGCCAGGACAGGGTCGAACACTGAAGCTTTCTTT,CSARTGSNTEAFF
many,.,TRBV30,TRBJ2-7,TGTGCCTGGAGTGTACCCGACAGGAGAAACGAGCAGTACTTC,CAWSVPDRRNEQYF
many,.,TRBV18,TRBJ2-1,TGTGCCAGCTCACCACGGAGCGGAGACAATGAGCAGTTCTTC,CASSPRSGDNEQFF
.,TRBD2,TRBV7-3,TRBJ2-3,TGTGCCAGCAGCTCGGCGGGGGCAGATACGCAGTATTTT,CASSSAGADTQYF
few,TRBD1,TRBV15,TRBJ1-4,TGTGCCACCAGCCGTACGGGACAGGGACTTGAAAAACTGTTTTTT,CATSRTGQGLEKLFF
few,.,TRBV20-1,TRBJ1-1,TGCAGTGCTAGAGATCCGTCGAGGGGCACTGAAGCTTTCTTT,CSARDPSRGTEAFF
many,TRBD2,TRBV20-1,TRBJ2-7,TGCAGTGCCAACGGAAGGGAGGGGCGCATCACCTACGAGCAGTACTTC,CSANGREGRITYEQYF
many,.,TRBV7-8,TRBJ1-5,TGTGCCAGCGCAGGGTTGAGCAATCAGCCCCAGCATTTT,CASAGLSNQPQHF
few,.,TRBV3-1,TRBJ2-7,TGTGCCAGCAGTGGGGGGGGGCGCGAGCAGTACTTC,CASSGGGREQYF
once,.,TRBV2,TRBJ1-5,TGTGCCAGCAGTTACTCGCGAGAGGGTGGGCATCAGCCCCAGCATTTT,CASSYSREGGHQPQHF
many,TRBD1,TRBV28,TRBJ1-5,TGTGCCAGCAGTTTTGGGACAGGGATTTTCAATCAGCCCCAGCATTTT,CASSFGTGIFNQPQHF
.,.,TRBV15,TRBJ2-3,TGTGCCATCGCGCCCAGCGGTAGCACAGATACGCAGTATTTT,CAIAPSGSTDTQYF
few,TRBD1,TRBV12-5,TRBJ2-7,TGTGCTAGTGGTTTGGGACAGGGGAACGAGCAGTACTTC,CASGLGQGNEQYF
many,TRBD2,TRBV2,TRBJ2-7,TGTGCCAGCACTGCAACTAGCGGGAGTCAAGTCGAGCAGTACTTC,CASTATSGSQVEQYF
many,.,TRBV11-2,TRBJ2-7,TGTGCCAGCAGCTTAGTCTGGGGAAGTTCCCTCTCCTACGAGCAGTACTTC,CASSLVWGSSLSYEQYF
many,.,TRBV14,TRBJ2-1,TGTGCCAGCAGCAGCGTAGGCAGGGGCAATGAGCAGTTCTTC,CASSSVGRGNEQFF
.,.,TRBV5-1,TRBJ1-4,TGCGCCAGCAGCTTGGTCCTCTCGACAGCAACTAATGAAAAACTGTTTTTT,CASSLVLSTATNEKLFF
many,TRBD2,TRBV6-1,TRBJ2-5,TGTGCCAGCAGTTTTTTGGCGGGGCTAGCGGGAGGACAAGAGACCCAGTACTTC,CASSFLAGLAGGQETQYF
many,.,TRBV6-2/TRBV6-3,TRBJ1-2,TGTGCCAGCAGTTACTTTCCCACTACAAGAAACTATGGCTACACCTTC,CASSYFPTTRNYGYTF
many,.,TRBV5-5,TRBJ2-1,TGTGCCAGCAGCTTCCCCCCCCGTCAGGGGAGTGAGCAGTTCTTC,CASSFPPRQGSEQFF
many,.,TRBV30,TRBJ2-7,TGTGCCTGGAGTTTTTCTGGCAGGTCGGCCGAGCAGTACTTC,CAWSFSGRSAEQYF
many,.,TRBV20-1,TRBJ1-1,TGCAGCACCGTAACCCTAACACGGAACACTGAAGCTTTCTTT,CSTVTLTRNTEAFF
many,.,TRBV20-1,TRBJ2-1,TGCAGTGCTAGTAGGCCAAACCCAAATGAGCAGTTCTTC,CSASRPNPNEQFF
.,TRBD1,TRBV6-1,TRBJ2-7,TGTGCCAGCAGTCCGCTAGGGACAGGCATTTACGAGCAGTACTTC,CASSPLGTGIYEQYF
many,.,TRBV11-2,TRBJ2-3,TGTGCCAGCAGCTTAGGAGGCGGGGGCCGCACAGATACGCAGTATTTT,CASSLGGGGRTDTQYF
.,.,TRBV3-1,TRBJ2-2,TGTGCCAGCAGCCAAGATTTGGTTGGTGGAAGCGGCGTTTTT,CASSQDLVGGSGVF
many,.,TRBV10-3,TRBJ2-5,TGTGCCATCAGTGATGAGAGACTTTACGCAGAGACCCAGTACTTC,CAISDERLYAETQYF
many,.,TRBV28,TRBJ2-5,TGTGCCAGCAGTCCCCTCGGTGGACAACAGTACTTC,CASSPLGGQQYF
.,TRBD1,TRBV13,TRBJ1-3,TGTGCCAGCAGCAGTAAGGACAGGGATGGAAACACCATATATTTT,CASSSKDRDGNTIYF
.,TRBD1,TRBV19,TRBJ2-7,TGTGCCAGTAGTAAAAGACAGGGTCACGAGCAGTACTTC,CASSKRQGHEQYF
.,.,TRBV7-8,TRBJ1-2,TGTGCCAGCAGCTTACCGACTAACTATGGCTACACCTTC,CASSLPTNYGYTF
.,.,TRBV14,TRBJ1-4,TGTGCCAGCAGCCACGCTGAAAAACTGTTTTTT,CASSHAEKLFF
few,.,TRBV20-1,TRBJ2-1,TGCAGTGCTAGCGGTGGGGGTGAGCAGTTCTTC,CSASGGGEQFF
many,TRBD1,TRBV2,TRBJ2-1,TGTGCCAGGAAGGGACAGGGGCCCTACAATGAGCAGTTCTTC,CARKGQGPYNEQFF
many,.,TRBV18,TRBJ1-1,TGTGCCAGCTCACCCTACGGCCGCGGTATAACTGAAGCTTTCTTT,CASSPYGRGITEAFF
few,.,TRBV27,TRBJ1-3,TGTGCCAGCAGTTTAAAGGGGGTTGGAAACACCATATATTTT,CASSLKGVGNTIYF
few,.,TRBV28,TRBJ2-1,TGTGCCAGCAGTTTCGCCGGGAGCCCCTACAATGAGCAGTTCTTC,CASSFAGSPYNEQFF
many,TRBD2,TRBV30,TRBJ2-3,TGTGCTTTCAGCGGGGCTAGCACAGATACGCAGTATTTT,CAFSGASTDTQYF
.,TRBD1,TRBV12-3/TRBV12-4,TRBJ1-5,TGTGCCAGCAGTCACGACAGGGGTCAGCCCCAGCATTTT,CASSHDRGQPQHF
many,.,TRBV30,TRBJ1-1,TGTGCCTGGTCGATTGGACTTAGGATAGCTGAAGCTTTCTTT,CAWSIGLRIAEAFF
many,TRBD2,TRBV5-1,TRBJ2-5,TGCGCCAGCAGCTGGAAGACTAGCGGGAGTACGGAGACCCAGTACTTC,CASSWKTSGSTETQYF
many,TRBD2,TRBV12-3/TRBV12-4,TRBJ2-1,TGTGCCAGCAGTCAAATAGCGGGAGGGTACAATGAGCAGTTCTTC,CASSQIAGGYNEQFF
many,TRBD1,TRBV28,TRBJ1-1,TGTGCCAGCATTACAGGGGGTGGCACTGAAGCTTTCTTT,CASITGGGTEAFF
many,.,TRBV19,TRBJ2-5,TGTGCCAGTAGTCCTGGACAGTTACAAGAGACCCAGTACTTC,CASSPGQLQETQYF
many,.,TRBV7-3,TRBJ2-3,TGTGCCAGCAGCTCTCAGGGGGGGAGTAGCACAGATACGCAGTATTTT,CASSSQGGSSTDTQYF
few,TRBD2,TRBV2,TRBJ2-3,TGTGCCAGCAGTGGGAACCCCGGGACTAGCGGAGATCTACGCGATACGCAGTATTTT,CASSGNPGTSGDLRDTQYF
many,.,TRBV10-3,TRBJ1-1,TGTGCCATCAGACCGGACAGGAACACTGAAGCTTTCTTT,CAIRPDRNTEAFF
many,TRBD2,TRBV7-8,TRBJ2-2,TGTGCCAGCAGCGGAAGATTTAGCGGGATAGCAGCCGGGGAGCTGTTTTTT,CASSGRFSGIAAGELFF